A single sample gave rise to the 14 T cell receptor beta chains below, sequenced in a study of T-cell reconstitution after alpha-beta-depleted transplantation in children. Unique molecular identifiers were used to barcode this TCRbeta library. TCRdb processed the PCR reads anew with MiXCR; each CDR3 protein has one entry. Here the sample spans about 870,000 distinct CDR3 sequences, about 16% being singletons. The material was PBMCs, mostly from graft donor cells, obtained 360 days after TCRalphabeta/CD19-depleted stem cell transplant. The receptors stem from a male patient younger than 18 who had a stem cell transplant for acute lymphoblastic leukemia, so the T cells may come from the graft donor.

This clonotype was observed a few times. The V gene is TRBV4-1, the J gene TRBJ2-6; 7 positions agree with TRBD1. Germline V gene data show CDR1 as MGHRA and CDR2 as YSYEKL. Unmatched junction bases numbered 9, after V lost 3 bases and J lost 4 bases. This CDR3 has 17 amino acids. CDR3 bases: TGCGCCAGCAGCCAGCTTCCGACAGGGACCGGGGCCAACGTCCTGACTTTC. It encodes CASSQLPTGTGANVLTF.

The table lists this clonotype with a few counts. CDR3 loop: CASSQDASPTGELFF. CDR3 nucleotides: TGTGCCAGCAGCCAAGACGCCAGCCCCACCGGGGAGCTGTTTTTT. The J gene is TRBJ2-2, the V gene TRBV3-1; D uncertain. The CDR3 is 15 amino acids. Germline V CDR1 and CDR2: LGHDT, YNNKEL (reference sequence). Deletions cut 0 bases from V and 4 bases from J, with 9 bases between.

The V gene is TRBV29-1, the J gene TRBJ2-7; 8 bases agree with TRBD1. V was clipped by 3 bases and J by 5 bases; unmatched bases: 15. The CDR3 loop spans 16 amino acids. Germline V gene data show CDR1 as SQVTM and CDR2 as ANQGSEA. The CDR3 here is CSVDDRFGTGGHEQYF. The CDR3 DNA reads TGCAGCGTTGACGATCGATTTGGGACAGGAGGCCACGAGCAGTACTTC.

The chain employs TRBV7-3 and TRBJ1-1; D possibly corresponds to TRBD1 (6 bases). Germline CDR1 and CDR2: SGHTA and FQGTGA. The CDR3 is made up of 15 amino acids. With 3 bases removed from V and 0 bases from J, the gap between germline ends came to 11 bases. CDR3 sequence (DNA): TGTGCCAGCAGCTTGAGGGGGGGGCTGAACACTGAAGCTTTCTTT. It is translated as CASSLRGGLNTEAFF.

This clonotype was observed a few times. The V gene is TRBV12-3 or TRBV12-4, the J gene TRBJ1-2; a possible D gene is TRBD1 (5 bases). The CDR3 consists of 13 residues. Trimming removed 7 bases at V and 5 bases at J, with 14 bases between. The CDR3 region is CASTLHRSYGYTF. The DNA for the CDR3 is TGTGCCAGCACCCTACACAGGAGTTATGGCTACACCTTC.

The sample holds a few counts of this clonotype. The chain carries TRBV2 and TRBJ2-1; D not certain. The length of the CDR3 is 10 residues. V lost 10 bases and J lost 6, with 7 bases in between. Per germline, CDR1 SNHLY and CDR2 FYNNEI. The CDR3 DNA is TGTGCCACAGTTACCAATGAGCAGTTCTTC. It yields the protein CATVTNEQFF.

This clonotype has a handful of counts. This chain links TRBV10-3 with TRBJ1-2; no firm D call. V was cut by 8 bases and J by 2 bases, with 9 bases left in between. The CDR3 runs 12 residues. The germline gives CDR1 ENHRY, CDR2 SYGVKD. CDR3 nucleotides: TGTGCCATCTTTAAGTGGAACTATGGCTACACCTTC. Its protein is CAIFKWNYGYTF.

V gene TRBV27 combines with J gene TRBJ2-1, with TRBD2 matching over 11 bases. Germline V lookup: CDR1 MNHEY, CDR2 SMNVEV (reference sequence). This CDR3 comprises 17 residues. J was trimmed by 4 bases and V by 8 bases; bases with no gene match: 13. CDR3: CASGYLAGGSFYNEQFF. The CDR3 bases are TGTGCCAGCGGCTATTTAGCGGGAGGGAGTTTTTACAATGAGCAGTTCTTC.

This clonotype has more than one count but fewer than ten. The J gene is TRBJ1-2, the V gene TRBV7-9; D is ambiguous. Trimming shortened V by 3 bases and J by 0 bases, and 8 bases separated the two germline ends. Germline values: CDR1 SEHNR, CDR2 FQNEAQ (reference sequence). This CDR3 comprises 14 residues. CDR3 DNA sequence: TGTGCCAGCAGCTTCCCCCGGGCTAACTATGGCTACACCTTC. Its protein is CASSFPRANYGYTF.

The chain combines TRBV6-5 with TRBJ2-7; 8 bases fit TRBD1. The CDR3 totals 16 residues. V shed 0 bases and J 2 bases; nucleotides not matched to a gene: 6. Germline CDR1 reads MNHEY; CDR2 reads SVGAGI. This chain's CDR3 is CASSYSPGTGAYEQYF. In nucleotides, the CDR3 is TGTGCCAGCAGTTACTCCCCCGGGACAGGAGCCTACGAGCAGTACTTC.

This chain uses TRBV19 with TRBJ1-5; weak D call: TRBD1 (5 bases). The CDR3 sequence is 16 residues long. Trimming removed 3 bases at V and 4 bases at J, with 16 bases between. The V gene's germline CDR1 is LNHDA and CDR2 SQIVND (reference sequence). The CDR3 region has the DNA TGTGCCAGTAGTATGCGGGGCGACAAAGGTAATCAGCCCCAGCATTTT. This codes for CASSMRGDKGNQPQHF.

V gene TRBV20-1 combines with J gene TRBJ2-6; no reliable D call. Germline lookup yields CDR1 DFQATT and CDR2 SNEGSKA (reference sequence). The CDR3 covers 12 residues. The V gene lost 3 bases and the J gene lost 2 bases, with 2 bases spanning the gap. Here the CDR3 DNA reads TGCAGTGCTAGGGCTGGGGCCAACGTCCTGACTTTC. This encodes CSARAGANVLTF.

This clonotype showed up just a few times. The chain combines TRBV5-1 with TRBJ2-3; 8 bases match TRBD1. Germline V gene sequence: CDR1 SGHRS, CDR2 YFSETQ. V lost 4 bases, J lost 3 bases, and 22 bases stayed unmatched. This CDR3 has 20 residues. CDR3 nucleotide sequence: TGCGCCAGCAGCGGACGGCGTTCAAGACAGGGGATTTTGTGGACAGATACGCAGTATTTT. Its protein is CASSGRRSRQGILWTDTQYF.

The chain employs TRBV4-1 and TRBJ2-7; either TRBD1 or TRBD2 may supply D (6 bases each). From germline, CDR1 is MGHRA and CDR2 YSYEKL. The CDR3 totals 14 residues. V shed 4 bases and J shed 3 bases, with 13 bases lying between them. CDR3 in amino acids: CASSPEGEDYEQYF. The CDR3 region has the DNA TGCGCCAGCAGCCCCGAGGGGGAGGACTACGAGCAGTACTTC.